This T cell receptor (beta chain) was found in a study of identical twins. The germline gives CDR1 SEHNR, CDR2 FQNEAQ (reference sequence). V lost 1 base, J lost 7 bases, and 11 bases lay in between. The CDR3 length is 15 residues. One entry per CDR3 protein results from TCRdb running MiXCR on the 5' RACE reads. The data hold 400,000 to 550,000 distinct CDR3 sequences, with approximately 24% observed a single time. These sequences were also reported in another study, on T cells expressing NK-cell markers.

The origin of this receptor is a woman between 18 and 29 years old in good health. The gene calls are TRBV7-9 and TRBJ1-6; TRBD1 might be the D (5 bases). Input material: CD4+ T cells sorted from blood. The CDR3 bases are TGTGCCAGCAGCTTAGGCCAGGGCGTAAATTCACCCCTCCACTTT. It yields the protein CASSLGQGVNSPLHF.